This T cell receptor beta chain is from a study of blood T cell repertoires in COVID-19. As for the study in general: There were acute and convalescent COVID-19 samples, and they came from the United States, Italy and Spain.

Study processing details: Estimated nucleated cell counts came from reference gene primer amplification. Profiled with immunoSEQ multiplex PCR; TCRdb holds only in-frame clones, not every one. V, J and clone size are those of that table, while D and trimming were read from the DNA. The sample holds under 200,000 clones, about nine tenths seen once. Enrollees, about 18 to 95 years old, lived in fewer than 25 US areas. For recovered donors of Cohort 3, there were two negative PCRs, clearance, or symptom resolution. The CDR3 loop spans 14 amino acids. Trimming left V 0 bases short and J 3 bases short, with 5 bases between. Per germline, CDR1 LNHDA and CDR2 SQIVND (reference sequence).

This sequence originates from a woman aged 18-29 years who had recovered from COVID-19. The chain uses TRBV19 and TRBJ2-2; tentatively, D is TRBD1 (5 bases). What was sequenced was PBMCs or T cells enriched from blood (not recorded which). CDR3 region: CASSIEQDTGELFF. In DNA, the CDR3 is TGTGCCAGTAGTATAGAACAGGACACCGGGGAGCTGTTTTTT.